Presented here are 16 T cell receptor beta chains from one specimen sequenced in a study of cytomegalovirus exposure and HLA in healthy donors. PCR involved 60 Vbeta and 13 Jbeta primers. Method: immunoSEQ multiplex PCR; TCRdb's copy keeps in-frame clones and lacks some. Among over 150,000 clones listed, approximately 80% were seen once. The sequencing sample was made of PBMCs. These receptors came from a man aged 25-45 years in good health and CMV-seropositive.

In this sample, this clone turned up once. V gene TRBV27 combines with J gene TRBJ1-4; TRBD1 matches 8 bases. CDR1 and CDR2 from the germline V gene are MNHEY and SMNVEV (reference sequence). J gave up 11 bases and V 6 bases, and 14 bases lay outside the gene matches. This CDR3 has 15 residues. The CDR3 nucleotides read TGTGCCAGCAGCCCCACCTGGGACAGGCGCTTGAAACTGTTTTTT. This gives the protein CASSPTWDRRLKLFF.

The J gene is TRBJ1-5, the V gene TRBV7-2, with D maybe TRBD1 (5 bases). From germline, CDR1 is SGHTA and CDR2 FQGNSA. V gave up 4 bases and J gave up 6 bases, with 10 bases separating them. This CDR3 comprises 13 residues. The chain's CDR3 is CASSSSRVQPQHF. Written as DNA, the CDR3 is TGTGCCAGCAGCTCAAGCAGGGTTCAGCCCCAGCATTTT.

The rearrangement links TRBV4-1 to TRBJ2-1; TRBD2 aligns across 11 bases. This CDR3 has 17 amino acids. V lost 2 bases, J lost 6 bases, and 9 bases stayed unmatched. The germline V gene has CDR1 MGHRA and CDR2 YSYEKL. The CDR3 is CASSQRALAGESNEQFF. The CDR3 DNA is TGCGCCAGCAGCCAAAGGGCACTAGCGGGAGAGAGCAATGAGCAGTTCTTC.

The rearrangement joins TRBV6-6 to TRBJ2-2; TRBD2 matches 9 bases. The CDR3 totals 16 residues. Germline V CDR1 and CDR2: MNHNY, SVGAGI (reference sequence). This CDR3 is CAIGSSGISGTGELFF. The DNA for the CDR3 is TGTGCGATTGGATCTAGCGGGATTTCTGGCACCGGGGAGCTGTTTTTT.

The V gene is TRBV12-2, the J gene TRBJ1-4; the table's D call, TRBD1, was not checked against the DNA. TRBV12-2 is marked as a pseudogene. CDR3 length: 15 amino acids. The CDR3 nucleotides read TGTGCAAGTCGCCCGTCACAGGGGATTAATGAAAAACTGTTTTTT. Translated, it gives CASRPSQGINEKLFF.

The V and J genes are TRBV7-9 and TRBJ2-3, with D maybe TRBD1 (5 bases). CDR3 length: 16 residues. Trimming took off 5 bases at V and 2 bases at J, with 17 bases between the two ends. Germline CDR1 reads SEHNR; CDR2 reads FQNEAQ (reference sequence). DNA of the CDR3: TGTGCCAGCAGCCGCCCCGACAGAGAACTCACAGATACGCAGTATTTT. This translates into CASSRPDRELTDTQYF.

The rearrangement uses TRBV2 and TRBJ1-1, with a tentative D call TRBD1 (6 bases). There are 14 residues in the CDR3. Trimming took 4 bases from V and 4 from J, leaving 13 bases between them. Per germline, CDR1 SNHLY and CDR2 FYNNEI. The CDR3 DNA reads TGTGCCAGCAGTGTGCAGGGGCTGGGCACTGAAGCTTTCTTT. This encodes CASSVQGLGTEAFF.

Only a few counts were recorded for this clone. The rearrangement uses TRBV5-4 and TRBJ2-2; 8 bases map to TRBD1. CDR3 length: 14 residues. Trimming took 0 bases from V and 7 from J; bases not matched to a gene: 2. The germline V gene encodes CDR1 SGHNT and CDR2 YYREEE (reference sequence). The CDR3 region is CASSLAGGNGELFF. The CDR3 DNA follows: TGTGCCAGCAGCTTGGCAGGGGGCAACGGGGAGCTGTTTTTT.

The chain couples TRBV6-5 to TRBJ1-5, with D hard to call. CDR3 length: 12 residues. The V gene's germline CDR1 is MNHEY and CDR2 SVGAGI. V gave up 4 bases and J gave up 6 bases, with 7 bases separating them. Here the CDR3 reads CASSSQSQPQHF. CDR3 nucleotides: TGTGCCAGCAGTTCGCAGTCTCAGCCCCAGCATTTT.

The chain is built from TRBV7-9 and TRBJ1-2; 7 bases line up with TRBD1. Trimming took 3 bases from V and 8 from J; bases not matched to a gene: 3. Germline V gene sequence: CDR1 SEHNR, CDR2 FQNEAQ (reference sequence). This CDR3 contains 12 residues. The CDR3, as DNA: TGTGCCAGCAGCTTCGGACAGGACGGCTACACCTTC. Its protein product is CASSFGQDGYTF.

The chain couples TRBV27 to TRBJ2-1; maybe TRBD2 (6 bases). In germline, CDR1 is MNHEY, CDR2 SMNVEV (reference sequence). The V gene lost 3 bases and the J gene lost 3 bases, with 12 bases spanning the gap. This CDR3 has 15 amino acids. For the CDR3, the DNA is TGTGCCAGCAGTTTCATGGCGGGACTCTACAATGAGCAGTTCTTC. Amino acid sequence: CASSFMAGLYNEQFF.

V gene TRBV23-1 combines with J gene TRBJ2-5; the D is unclear. TRBV23-1 is sorted into the ORF group, with uncertain function. The CDR3 loop spans 10 amino acids. The CDR3 sequence is CDVAIETQYF. The CDR3 DNA sequence: TGCGATGTGGCCATAGAGACCCAGTACTTC.

The rearrangement uses TRBV7-3 and TRBJ2-1; 12 bases are shared with TRBD2. Germline V CDR1 and CDR2: SGHTA, FQGTGA. The CDR3 loop spans 18 amino acids. V lost 2 bases to trimming and J lost 2 bases; unmatched junction nucleotides: 7. This CDR3 reads CASSLLAGGGKAYNEQFF. The DNA for the CDR3 is TGTGCCAGCAGCTTACTAGCGGGAGGGGGAAAGGCCTACAATGAGCAGTTCTTC.

The chain is built from TRBV7-6 and TRBJ2-7; TRBD2 aligns across 13 bases. J lost 0 bases, V lost 1 base, and 9 bases had no gene match. Germline loops: CDR1 SGHVS, CDR2 FNYEAQ. The CDR3 is made up of 19 amino acids. The CDR3 DNA sequence: TGTGCCAGCAGCTTAGAACTAGCGGGAGGGCCGGAGAGCTCCTACGAGCAGTACTTC. The encoded protein is CASSLELAGGPESSYEQYF.

CDR3 DNA: TGTGCCAGCTCACCACCAGCGGGAGGCTACAATGAGCAGTTCTTC. Its protein product is CASSPPAGGYNEQFF. The chain links TRBV18 to TRBJ2-1; 9 nucleotides agree with TRBD2. Germline-derived CDR1 and CDR2 are KGHSH and LQKENI. CDR3 length: 15 residues. V shed 0 bases, J shed 3 bases, and the junction held 0 bases outside the gene matches.

The V gene is TRBV5-1, the J gene TRBJ1-1; 7 bases agree with TRBD1. V lost 4 bases to trimming and J lost 3 bases; unmatched junction nucleotides: 6. CDR1 and CDR2 (germline): SGHRS, YFSETQ. The CDR3 extends over 14 amino acids. The CDR3 loop is CASSRTGADTEAFF. CDR3 DNA: TGCGCCAGCAGCCGTACAGGGGCGGACACTGAAGCTTTCTTT.